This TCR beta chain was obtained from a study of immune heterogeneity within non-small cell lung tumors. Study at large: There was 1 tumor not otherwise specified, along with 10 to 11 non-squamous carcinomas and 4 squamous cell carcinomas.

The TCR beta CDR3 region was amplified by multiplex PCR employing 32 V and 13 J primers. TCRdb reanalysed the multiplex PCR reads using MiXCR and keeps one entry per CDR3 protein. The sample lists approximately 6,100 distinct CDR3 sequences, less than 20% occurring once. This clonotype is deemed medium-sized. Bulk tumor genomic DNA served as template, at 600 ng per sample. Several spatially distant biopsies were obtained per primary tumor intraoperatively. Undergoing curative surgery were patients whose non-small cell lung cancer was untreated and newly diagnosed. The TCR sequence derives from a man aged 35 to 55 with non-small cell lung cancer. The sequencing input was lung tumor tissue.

CDR3 coding DNA: TGTGCCAGCAGCTTCGGGATAACCTACGAGCAGTACTTC. Protein: CASSFGITYEQYF. The chain is built from TRBV11-2 and TRBJ2-7; D might be TRBD2 (5 bases). Trimming pared 3 bases from V and 2 bases from J, leaving 8 bases between. The germline gives CDR1 SGHAT, CDR2 FQNNGV. The CDR3 contains 13 residues.